The next 3 T cell receptor beta chains were all read from a single sample in a study of CD8 T cells in Susac syndrome. RNA totalling about 0.5 to 1 ug underwent reverse transcription with random hexamers. TCRdb re-called the immunoSEQ multiplex PCR reads through MiXCR, storing one row per CDR3 protein. Of some 240,000 distinct CDR3 sequences listed, roughly 95% are singletons. The sample consisted of CD4+ T cells from PBMCs. These receptors all come from a human donor with Susac syndrome.

The chain has TRBV28 and TRBJ1-1; D is undetermined. Germline lookup yields CDR1 MDHEN and CDR2 SYDVKM. The CDR3 is made up of 15 amino acids. The V and J ends lost 4 bases and 1 base respectively, with 13 bases between them. The chain's CDR3 is CASSSGGVANTEAFF. The CDR3 nucleotides read TGTGCCAGCAGTTCAGGCGGGGTGGCGAACACTGAAGCTTTCTTT.

The chain joins TRBV7-9 to TRBJ2-4; no clear D gene. Per germline, CDR1 SEHNR and CDR2 FQNEAQ (reference sequence). V was shortened by 8 bases and J by 2 bases, with 7 bases between the two germline ends. The CDR3 contains 12 residues. CDR3 residues: CASLTPKNIQYF. For the CDR3, the DNA is TGTGCCAGCCTGACCCCCAAAAACATTCAGTACTTC.

The rearrangement joins TRBV7-2 to TRBJ1-1, with unresolved D. V lost 2 bases and J 6 bases, leaving 10 bases between the germline ends. CDR1 is SGHTA, CDR2 FQGNSA, per germline. This CDR3 is 13 amino acids long. CDR3 DNA sequence: TGTGCCAGCAGCTTACCGGGGAAGGCTGAAGCTTTCTTT. Translated, it gives CASSLPGKAEAFF.